This is a list of T cell receptor beta chains from one sample in a study of cytomegalovirus exposure and HLA in healthy donors. TCRdb's table, derived via immunoSEQ multiplex PCR, lists solely in-frame clones and lacks some. The data hold about 82,000 clones, with about 9.5% observed a single time. The material sequenced was PBMCs. Receptors were obtained from a man in his fifties or sixties in good health and CMV-seropositive. Both conserved end residues are part of each CDR3. D genes are given only for firm matches. Not all rows give a size; the values are once, few, many and, for expanded clones, a class.

D gene,J gene,V gene,clone size,CDR3 protein,CDR3 DNA
TRBD1,TRBJ1-1,TRBV10-3,NA,CAISLTGELTEAFF,TGTGCCATCAGTTTGACAGGGGAGTTGACTGAAGCTTTCTTT
TRBD2,TRBJ2-7,TRBV19,NA,CASSVVSGAYEQYF,TGTGCCAGTAGTGTGGTAAGCGGGGCCTACGAGCAGTACTTC
NA,TRBJ2-5,TRBV4-1,few,CASSRLGSVETQYF,TGCGCCAGCAGCCGCCTTGGGAGCGTGGAGACCCAGTACTTC
NA,TRBJ2-5,TRBV11-2,NA,CASSRPVQETQYF,TGTGCCAGCAGCCGTCCGGTCCAAGAGACCCAGTACTTC
NA,TRBJ1-3,TRBV2,NA,CASSVEGVGNTIYF,TGTGCCAGCAGTGTTGAGGGGGTCGGAAACACCATATATTTT
TRBD1,TRBJ1-2,TRBV25-1,few,CASSEYGQGDYGYTF,TGTGCCAGCAGTGAATATGGACAGGGAGACTATGGCTACACCTTC
NA,TRBJ1-5,TRBV10-3,NA,CAISEDGYQPQHF,TGTGCCATCAGTGAGGACGGGTATCAGCCCCAGCATTTT
NA,TRBJ1-3,TRBV28,few,CATRGSGSSGNNIYF,TGTGCCACTCGGGGGAGCGGGAGCTCTGGAAACAACATATATTTT
NA,TRBJ2-5,TRBV9,NA,CASNGAGAGETQYF,TGTGCCAGCAACGGGGCAGGGGCGGGAGAGACCCAGTACTTC
TRBD1,TRBJ2-7,TRBV2,NA,CASSEFSTPGTDYEHSF,TGTGCCAGCAGTGAATTTAGCACCCCGGGGACAGACTACGAGCACTCCTTC
TRBD2,TRBJ2-7,TRBV5-1,few,CASSLAAGVGEQYF,TGCGCCAGCAGCTTGGCAGCGGGAGTCGGCGAGCAGTACTTC
TRBD1,TRBJ2-3,TRBV5-4,NA,CASSSAGGAGDTQYF,TGTGCCAGCAGCTCCGCAGGGGGCGCGGGAGATACGCAGTATTTT
NA,TRBJ1-1,TRBV27,NA,CASSPLLGGNTEAFF,TGTGCCAGCAGTCCCCTATTGGGGGGGAACACCGAAGCTTTCTTT
TRBD1,TRBJ1-6,TRBV19,few,CASSITGQALNSPLHF,TGTGCCAGTAGTATAACCGGACAGGCGCTTAATTCACCCCTCCACTTT
TRBD2,TRBJ2-5,TRBV28,once,CASSARGLEAETQYF,TGTGCCAGCAGTGCCCGGGGACTAGAAGCAGAGACCCAGTACTTC
TRBD1,TRBJ1-1,TRBV2,few,CASSTGVATEAFF,TGTGCCAGCAGCACAGGGGTAGCCACTGAAGCTTTCTTT
NA,TRBJ2-5,TRBV11-2,few,CASSELPGSQETQYF,TGTGCCAGCAGCGAACTTCCGGGATCCCAAGAGACCCAGTACTTC
NA,TRBJ2-7,TRBV30,NA,CAWSKEVTYEQYF,TGTGCCTGGAGTAAAGAGGTTACCTACGAGCAGTACTTC
NA,TRBJ2-5,TRBV18,few,CASSPLPSRETQYF,TGTGCCAGCTCACCACTCCCTAGCCGAGAGACCCAGTACTTC
TRBD1,TRBJ1-1,TRBV18,few,CASSPGTGAGGTEAFF,TGTGCCAGCTCTCCCGGGACAGGGGCCGGGGGCACTGAAGCTTTCTTT
NA,TRBJ2-2,TRBV28,few,CASSARQFTGELFF,TGTGCCAGCAGTGCGCGACAGTTCACCGGGGAGCTGTTTTTT
TRBD1,TRBJ2-7,TRBV9,NA,CASSVGGQINSYEQYF,TGTGCCAGCAGCGTAGGGGGACAGATAAACTCCTACGAGCAGTACTTC
TRBD1,TRBJ1-1,TRBV5-6,few,CASSTWTGMNTEAFF,TGTGCCAGCAGCACTTGGACAGGAATGAACACTGAAGCTTTCTTT
NA,TRBJ2-2,TRBV30,NA,CAWSVRAGELFF,TGTGCCTGGAGTGTACGCGCCGGGGAGCTGTTTTTT
NA,TRBJ1-3,TRBV30,NA,CAWSPNLVSGNTIYF,TGTGCCTGGAGTCCCAATCTAGTCTCTGGAAACACCATATATTTT
TRBD1,TRBJ1-2,TRBV25-1,NA,CASKGSTGGHGYTF,TGTGCCAGCAAGGGATCGACAGGGGGACATGGCTACACCTTC
TRBD2,TRBJ2-1,TRBV5-1,NA,CASSRLAAENNEQFF,TGCGCCAGCAGCAGACTAGCGGCCGAGAACAATGAGCAGTTCTTC
TRBD1,TRBJ2-6,TRBV7-9,NA,CASSPDGQAGANVLTF,TGTGCCAGCAGTCCCGACGGACAGGCTGGGGCCAACGTCCTGACTTTC
TRBD1,TRBJ1-2,TRBV7-8,few,CASSLGGQAYGYTF,TGTGCCAGCAGCTTAGGAGGACAGGCCTATGGCTACACCTTC
TRBD2,TRBJ2-1,TRBV30,NA,CAWSERWREASNEQFF,TGTGCCTGGAGTGAGAGATGGCGGGAGGCCTCCAATGAGCAGTTCTTC
TRBD1,TRBJ2-3,TRBV5-1,NA,CASSLVVPGGIDTQYF,TGCGCCAGCAGCTTGGTGGTGCCAGGGGGAATAGATACGCAGTATTTT
NA,TRBJ2-1,TRBV28,NA,CATRDIPSHEQFF,TGTGCCACCCGGGACATCCCCTCCCATGAGCAGTTCTTC
NA,TRBJ2-5,TRBV6-5,NA,CASRSTGGVGETQYF,TGTGCCAGCAGGTCTACAGGGGGGGTGGGGGAGACCCAGTACTTC
TRBD1,TRBJ2-5,TRBV11-2,NA,CASSLVRGPETQYF,TGTGCCAGCAGCTTAGTAAGGGGGCCAGAGACCCAGTACTTC
NA,TRBJ2-6,TRBV4-1,few,CASSRAPRGSGANVLTF,TGCGCCAGCAGCCGGGCCCCGAGGGGGTCTGGGGCCAACGTCCTGACTTTC
NA,TRBJ1-4,TRBV5-5,NA,CASSLVQATTNEKLFF,TGTGCCAGCAGCTTGGTCCAGGCGACAACTAATGAAAAACTGTTTTTT
NA,TRBJ2-7,TRBV28,NA,CASSLFQGAYEQYF,TGTGCCAGCAGTTTATTCCAAGGGGCCTACGAGCAGTACTTC
NA,TRBJ1-5,TRBV27,few,CASSEEGSTGNQPQHF,TGTGCCAGCAGCGAAGAAGGGAGTACGGGCAATCAGCCCCAGCATTTT
TRBD2,TRBJ2-1,TRBV9,NA,CASSYSGGGYNEQFF,TGTGCCAGCAGCTATAGCGGGGGGGGTTACAATGAGCAGTTCTTC
TRBD2,TRBJ2-5,TRBV10-2,few,CASSDSGGQETQYF,TGCGCCAGCAGTGATAGCGGGGGACAAGAGACCCAGTACTTC
NA,TRBJ2-7,TRBV28,few,CASSTRVAGEQYF,TGTGCCAGCAGTACGAGGGTCGCGGGCGAGCAGTACTTC
NA,TRBJ1-5,TRBV30,few,CAWSVSGDQPQHF,TGTGCCTGGAGTGTATCTGGAGATCAGCCCCAGCATTTT
NA,TRBJ2-2,TRBV19,few,CASSMQGGELFF,TGTGCCAGTAGTATGCAGGGCGGGGAGCTGTTTTTT
TRBD1,TRBJ1-5,TRBV4-1,few,CASSQEGTGNQPQHF,TGCGCCAGCAGCCAAGAGGGGACAGGCAATCAGCCCCAGCATTTT
NA,TRBJ1-1,TRBV18,NA,CASSPLQNTEAFF,TGTGCCAGCTCACCACTACAGAACACTGAAGCTTTCTTT
TRBD1,TRBJ2-5,TRBV6-1,NA,CASSVDRGQETQYF,TGTGCCAGCAGTGTCGACAGGGGGCAAGAGACCCAGTACTTC
NA,TRBJ1-1,TRBV7-2,few,CASSFSENTEAFF,TGTGCCAGCAGCTTTTCAGAGAACACTGAAGCTTTCTTT
NA,TRBJ2-7,TRBV5-6,NA,CASSFWQNEEYEQYF,TGTGCCAGCAGCTTTTGGCAGAACGAAGAATACGAGCAGTACTTC
TRBD1,TRBJ1-2,TRBV7-8,few,CASSLGDRVGYTF,TGTGCCAGCAGCTTAGGGGACAGGGTAGGCTACACCTTC
NA,TRBJ1-1,TRBV5-8,medium-sized,CASRQRPGDTEAFF,TGTGCCAGCAGGCAACGTCCTGGAGACACTGAAGCTTTCTTT
TRBD1,TRBJ2-7,TRBV7-6,NA,CASSLDDRESYEQYF,TGTGCCAGCAGCTTAGACGACAGGGAGTCCTACGAGCAGTACTTC
TRBD1,TRBJ1-2,TRBV7-6,few,CASSLRDRGRVYGYTF,TGTGCCAGCAGCTTAAGGGACAGGGGTCGTGTCTATGGCTACACCTTC
NA,TRBJ1-1,TRBV6-1,NA,CASSSVGLEAFF,TGTGCCAGCAGTTCAGTGGGGCTTGAAGCTTTCTTT
TRBD1,TRBJ2-7,TRBV28,few,CASRRTGLSYEQYF,TGTGCCAGCAGAAGGACAGGTCTCTCCTACGAGCAGTACTTC
NA,TRBJ1-3,TRBV5-6,few,CASSLVGGSGNTIYF,TGTGCCAGCAGCTTGGTGGGGGGCTCTGGAAACACCATATATTTT
NA,TRBJ2-6,TRBV2,NA,CASSEGRGQGANVLTF,TGTGCCAGCAGTGAAGGGAGGGGGCAAGGGGCCAACGTCCTGACTTTC
NA,TRBJ2-3,TRBV6-1,few,CASPGRGADTQYF,TGTGCCAGCCCTGGCAGGGGGGCAGATACGCAGTATTTT
NA,TRBJ1-2,TRBV2,NA,CASSPGERSYTF,TGTGCCAGCAGCCCAGGGGAGAGGAGCTACACCTTC
NA,TRBJ1-1,TRBV7-2,few,CASSLVVNTEAFF,TGTGCCAGCAGCTTGGTAGTGAACACTGAAGCTTTCTTT